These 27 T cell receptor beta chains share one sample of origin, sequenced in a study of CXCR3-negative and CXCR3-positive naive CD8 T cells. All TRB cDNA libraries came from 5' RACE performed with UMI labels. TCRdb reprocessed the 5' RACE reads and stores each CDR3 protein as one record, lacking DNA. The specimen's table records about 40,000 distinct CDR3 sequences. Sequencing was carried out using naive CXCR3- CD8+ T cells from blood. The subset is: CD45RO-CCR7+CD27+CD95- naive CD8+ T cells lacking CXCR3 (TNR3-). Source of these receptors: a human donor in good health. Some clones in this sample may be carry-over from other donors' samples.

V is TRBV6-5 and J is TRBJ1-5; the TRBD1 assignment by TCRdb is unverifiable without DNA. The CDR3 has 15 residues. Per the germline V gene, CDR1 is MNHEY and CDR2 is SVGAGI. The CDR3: CATSPGRKGNQPQHF.

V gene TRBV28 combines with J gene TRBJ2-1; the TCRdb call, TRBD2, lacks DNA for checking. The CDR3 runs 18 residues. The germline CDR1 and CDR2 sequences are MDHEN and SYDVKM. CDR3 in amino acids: CASKSTVAGGPWFNEQFF.

The CDR3: CASSLRTGPNTEAFF. This chain connects TRBV3-1 to TRBJ1-1; TCRdb proposes TRBD1, but this gene call is untestable without DNA. In germline, CDR1 is LGHDT, CDR2 YNNKEL (reference sequence). This CDR3 contains 15 residues.

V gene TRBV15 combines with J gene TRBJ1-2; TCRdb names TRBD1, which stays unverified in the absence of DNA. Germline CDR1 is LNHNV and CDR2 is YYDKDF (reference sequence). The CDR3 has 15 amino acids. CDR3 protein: CATSRDGQGNRGYTF.

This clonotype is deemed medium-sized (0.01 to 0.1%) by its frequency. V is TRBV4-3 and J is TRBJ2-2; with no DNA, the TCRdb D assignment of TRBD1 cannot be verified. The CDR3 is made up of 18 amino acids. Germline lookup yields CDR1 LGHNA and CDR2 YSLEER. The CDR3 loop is CASRFSTSGQGYNGELFF.

The CDR3 is CSAEGDTTEAFF. The rearrangement uses TRBV29-1 and TRBJ1-1; checking the TCRdb D call of TRBD1 is not possible without DNA. The CDR3 loop spans 12 amino acids. Germline V lookup: CDR1 SQVTM, CDR2 ANQGSEA. Based on the CDR3 plus reference TRBV29-1 and TRBJ1-1, the full variable domain is SAVISQKPSRDICQRGTSLTIQCQVDSQVTMMFWYRQQPGQSLTLIATANQGSEATYESGFVIDKFPISRPNLTFSTLTVSNMSPEDSSIYLCSAEGDTTEAFFGQGTRLTVV.

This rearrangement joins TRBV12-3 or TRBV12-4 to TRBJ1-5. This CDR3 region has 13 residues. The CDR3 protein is CASSFNSNQPQHF.

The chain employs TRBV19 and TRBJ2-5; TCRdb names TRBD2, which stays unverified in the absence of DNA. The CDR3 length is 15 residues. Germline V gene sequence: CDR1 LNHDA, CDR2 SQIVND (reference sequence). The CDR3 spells CASSTSYLVEETQYF.

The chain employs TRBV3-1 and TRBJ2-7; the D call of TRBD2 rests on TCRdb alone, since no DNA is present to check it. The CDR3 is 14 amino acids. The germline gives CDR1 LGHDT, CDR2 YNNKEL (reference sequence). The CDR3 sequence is CASSSGLEWDEQYF.

This CDR3 is CSVEDETPGSSYEQYF. The chain recombines TRBV29-1 with TRBJ2-7. CDR3 size: 16 residues. Looked up from germline, CDR1 is SQVTM and CDR2 is ANQGSEA.

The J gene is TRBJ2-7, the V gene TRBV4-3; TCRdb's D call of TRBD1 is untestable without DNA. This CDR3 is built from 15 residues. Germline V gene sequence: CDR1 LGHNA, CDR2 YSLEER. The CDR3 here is CASSPKWGAIYEQYF.

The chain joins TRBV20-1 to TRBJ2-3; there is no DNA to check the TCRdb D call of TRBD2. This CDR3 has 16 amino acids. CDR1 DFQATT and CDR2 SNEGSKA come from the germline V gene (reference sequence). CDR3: CSATPRLAASTDTQYF.

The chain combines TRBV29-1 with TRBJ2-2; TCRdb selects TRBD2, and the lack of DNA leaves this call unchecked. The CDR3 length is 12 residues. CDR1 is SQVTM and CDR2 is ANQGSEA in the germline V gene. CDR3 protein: CSVLTGLGELFF.

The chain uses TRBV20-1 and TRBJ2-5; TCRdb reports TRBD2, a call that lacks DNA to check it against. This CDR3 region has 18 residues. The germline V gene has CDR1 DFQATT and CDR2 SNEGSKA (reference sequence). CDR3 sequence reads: CSARGGNRAQGPQETQYF.

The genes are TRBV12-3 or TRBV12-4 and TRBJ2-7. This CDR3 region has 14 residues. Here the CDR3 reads CASSQDGFSYEQYF.

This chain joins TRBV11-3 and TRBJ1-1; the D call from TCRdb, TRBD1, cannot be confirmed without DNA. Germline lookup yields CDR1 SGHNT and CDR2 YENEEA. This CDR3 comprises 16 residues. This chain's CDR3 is CASNPWAGDRGTEAFF.

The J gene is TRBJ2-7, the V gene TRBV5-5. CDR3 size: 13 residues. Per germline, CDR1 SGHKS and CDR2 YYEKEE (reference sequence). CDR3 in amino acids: CASQSWASYEQYF. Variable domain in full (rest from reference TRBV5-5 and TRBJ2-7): DAGVTQSPTHLIKTRGQQVTLRCSPISGHKSVSWYQQVLGQGPQFIFQYYEKEERGRGNFPDRFSARQFPNYSSELNVNALLLGDSALYLCASQSWASYEQYFGPGTRLTVT.

The CDR3 sequence: CAISETSGSIETQYF. The genes are TRBV10-3 and TRBJ2-5; TCRdb's D call, TRBD2, is unchecked because there is no DNA. Germline V gene data show CDR1 as ENHRY and CDR2 as SYGVKD. This CDR3 has 15 residues.

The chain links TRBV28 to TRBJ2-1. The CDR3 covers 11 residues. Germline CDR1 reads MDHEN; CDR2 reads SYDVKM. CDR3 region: CASTFYNEQFF.

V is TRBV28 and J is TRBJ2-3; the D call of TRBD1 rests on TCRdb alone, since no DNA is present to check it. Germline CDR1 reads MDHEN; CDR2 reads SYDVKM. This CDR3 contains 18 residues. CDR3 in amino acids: CASSPPVGGLFLTDTQYF.

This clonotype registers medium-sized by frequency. The CDR3 spells CASSGAQGLNYGYTF. The V gene is TRBV5-4, the J gene TRBJ1-2; TCRdb indicates TRBD1, and absent DNA this call remains unverified. Germline CDR1 reads SGHNT; CDR2 reads YYREEE (reference sequence). The CDR3 is 15 amino acids.

Here the CDR3 reads CASSSMLGQDYEQYF. V is TRBV6-6 and J is TRBJ2-7; as DNA is missing, the TRBD1 call by TCRdb cannot be tested. The CDR3 loop spans 15 amino acids. The V gene's germline CDR1 is MNHNY and CDR2 SVGAGI (reference sequence).

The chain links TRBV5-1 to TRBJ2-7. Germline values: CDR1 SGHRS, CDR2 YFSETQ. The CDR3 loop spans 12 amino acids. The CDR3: CASSLDRGEQYF.

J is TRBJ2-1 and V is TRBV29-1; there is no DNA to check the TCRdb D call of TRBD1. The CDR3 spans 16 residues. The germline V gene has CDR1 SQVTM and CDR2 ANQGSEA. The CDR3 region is CSVVAGDRVSYNEQFF.

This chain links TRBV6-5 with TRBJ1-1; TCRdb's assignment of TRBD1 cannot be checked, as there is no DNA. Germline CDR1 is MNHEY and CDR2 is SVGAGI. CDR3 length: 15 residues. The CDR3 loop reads CASSYSYRGNTEAFF.

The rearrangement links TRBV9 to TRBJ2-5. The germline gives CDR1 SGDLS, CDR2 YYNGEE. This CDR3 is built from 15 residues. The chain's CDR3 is CASSSDPDPGETQYF. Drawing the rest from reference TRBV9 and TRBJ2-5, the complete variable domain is DSGVTQTPKHLITATGQRVTLRCSPRSGDLSVYWYQQSLDQGLQFLIQYYNGEERAKGNILERFSAQQFPDLHSELNLSSLELGDSALYFCASSSDPDPGETQYFGPGTRLLVL.

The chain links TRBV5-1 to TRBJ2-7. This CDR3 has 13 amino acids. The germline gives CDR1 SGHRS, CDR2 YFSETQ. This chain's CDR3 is CASSLTASYEQYF.